This entry lists 21 T cell receptor beta chains sequenced from one sample in a study of OX40 agonist ivuxolimab in advanced cancers. Only in-frame clones appear in the TCRdb table, and some are missing; sequencing was by immunoSEQ multiplex PCR. The top ten hold around 24% of the sample, which has tens of thousands of clones, roughly 90% seen once. Sequenced material: CD4+ or CD8+ T cells sorted from blood, taken in a trial of the OX40 agonist ivuxolimab. These receptors were taken from an adult with an advanced solid tumor such as melanoma, head and neck, liver or kidney cancer.

The V and J genes are TRBV27 and TRBJ1-1; 8 positions agree with TRBD1. Losses at the gene ends were 10 bases for V and 6 bases for J; bases not matched to a gene: 10. CDR1 MNHEY and CDR2 SMNVEV come from the germline V gene (reference sequence). The CDR3 has 13 amino acids. The chain's CDR3 is CATQGAGGAEAFF. CDR3 in DNA: TGTGCCACCCAGGGGGCGGGTGGGGCTGAAGCTTTCTTT.

V is TRBV5-6 and J is TRBJ2-2, with 8 bases identical to TRBD2. This CDR3 comprises 16 residues. CDR1 and CDR2 (germline): SGHDT, YYEEEE. The V and J ends lost 2 bases and 0 bases, in that order; junction bases with no gene match: 3. CDR3 loop: CASSLGLASNTGELFF. The CDR3, as DNA: TGTGCCAGCAGCTTAGGACTAGCCTCGAACACCGGGGAGCTGTTTTTT.

This chain connects TRBV10-3 to TRBJ2-1, with 7 bases fitting TRBD2. This CDR3 spans 15 amino acids. Germline CDR1 is ENHRY and CDR2 is SYGVKD. Trimming cost V 10 bases and J 0 bases; bases outside gene matches: 9. In nucleotides, the CDR3 is TGTGCCACTACCCCAACTAGCGCCTCCTACAATGAGCAGTTCTTC. Protein product: CATTPTSASYNEQFF.

The chain recombines TRBV19 with TRBJ2-7; TRBD1 might be the D (5 bases). The germline gives CDR1 LNHDA, CDR2 SQIVND (reference sequence). Trimming shortened V by 1 base and J by 5 bases, and 12 bases separated the two germline ends. This CDR3 has 14 residues. In DNA form, the CDR3 reads TGTGCCAGTAGTATAGGTCAGGGAATAAACGAGCAGTACTTC. Translation gives CASSIGQGINEQYF.

V gene TRBV28 combines with J gene TRBJ2-7; 7 bases align to TRBD1. Trimming took 5 bases from V and 0 from J; bases not matched to a gene: 1. The germline gives CDR1 MDHEN, CDR2 SYDVKM. The CDR3 consists of 13 residues. The CDR3 here is CASSGDSSYEQYF. The CDR3 DNA reads TGTGCCAGCAGTGGGGACAGCTCCTACGAGCAGTACTTC.

This clone was detected only once. In DNA, the CDR3 is TGTGCCAGCAGCGCCCGGACAGGGGCTGAAGCTTTCTTT. It yields the protein CASSARTGAEAFF. The rearrangement joins TRBV9 to TRBJ1-1, with TRBD1 identical over 9 bases. V lost 3 bases and J lost 6; bases outside the gene matches: 3. In germline, CDR1 is SGDLS, CDR2 YYNGEE. CDR3 length: 13 residues.

The chain combines TRBV15 with TRBJ1-1; D unresolved. This CDR3 spans 13 amino acids. The germline V and J ends were trimmed by 0 bases and 10 bases, with 12 bases remaining between them. Germline V CDR1 and CDR2: LNHNV, YYDKDF (reference sequence). CDR3 amino acids: CATSRDGDLGAFF. The CDR3, as DNA: TGTGCCACCAGCAGAGATGGAGACCTGGGAGCTTTCTTT.

This rearrangement joins TRBV27 to TRBJ1-5, with D possibly being TRBD1 (5 bases). This CDR3 is 14 amino acids long. V lost 0 bases to trimming and J lost 3 bases, with 6 bases between them. CDR1 is MNHEY and CDR2 is SMNVEV in the germline V gene (reference sequence). The CDR3, as DNA: TGTGCCAGCAGTTTATCAGGGACCAATCAGCCCCAGCATTTT. The encoded protein is CASSLSGTNQPQHF.

This chain connects TRBV15 to TRBJ1-2, with D possibly matching TRBD1 (5 bases). The ends were cut back, 1 base at V and 4 bases at J, with 13 bases in the middle. Germline V gives CDR1 LNHNV, CDR2 YYDKDF (reference sequence). This CDR3 region has 15 residues. CDR3 DNA sequence: TGTGCCACCAGCAGAGGACCAGGGACGGGCTATGGCTACACCTTC. Protein: CATSRGPGTGYGYTF.

V gene TRBV19 combines with J gene TRBJ1-1; D call uncertain. Germline lookup yields CDR1 LNHDA and CDR2 SQIVND (reference sequence). V lost 3 bases to trimming and J lost 1 base, with 6 bases between them. CDR3 length: 13 amino acids. The CDR3 region has the DNA TGTGCCAGTAGTATGAACAGGAACACTGAAGCTTTCTTT. Its translation: CASSMNRNTEAFF.

This clone has just one count. The chain recombines TRBV27 with TRBJ2-7; TRBD1 aligns across 8 bases. CDR1 is MNHEY, CDR2 SMNVEV, per germline (reference sequence). The CDR3 covers 15 residues. V dropped 2 bases and J dropped 5; count of bases not matched to a gene: 8. CDR3 bases: TGTGCCAGCAGTTTAGGACAGGGCGATCTCGACGAGCAGTACTTC. Protein product: CASSLGQGDLDEQYF.

CDR3 sequence: CASSLGDYEQYF. The CDR3 region has the DNA TGTGCCAGCAGCTTGGGGGACTACGAGCAGTACTTC. The genes are TRBV5-4 and TRBJ2-7; D not certain. The CDR3 covers 12 residues. Trimming cost V 0 bases and J 3 bases, with 4 bases left between them. Germline V lookup: CDR1 SGHNT, CDR2 YYREEE (reference sequence).

V gene TRBV28 combines with J gene TRBJ2-1, with D unresolved. The CDR3 covers 14 residues. V was pared by 4 bases and J by 3 bases, with 10 bases between. Germline V gene data show CDR1 as MDHEN and CDR2 as SYDVKM. The CDR3: CASSSSDYYNEQFF. The CDR3 DNA sequence: TGTGCCAGCAGTTCATCGGATTACTACAATGAGCAGTTCTTC. Full variable domain (outside the CDR3, taken from reference TRBV28 and TRBJ2-1): DVKVTQSSRYLVKRTGEKVFLECVQDMDHENMFWYRQDPGLGLRLIYFSYDVKMKEKGDIPEGYSVSREKKERFSLILESASTNQTSMYLCASSSSDYYNEQFFGPGTRLTVL.

The chain couples TRBV7-9 to TRBJ1-4, with D possibly TRBD1 on 5 matching bases. The V gene lost 4 bases and the J gene lost 8 bases, with 17 bases spanning the gap. The CDR3 has 15 amino acids. Germline V CDR1 and CDR2: SEHNR, FQNEAQ (reference sequence). The CDR3 loop reads CASSSTDPEDEKLFF. The CDR3 region has the DNA TGTGCCAGCAGCTCGACAGACCCTGAGGACGAAAAACTGTTTTTT.

The chain has TRBV30 and TRBJ2-4; possible D gene TRBD2, 5 bases. V gave up 1 base and J gave up 0 bases, with 10 bases separating them. This CDR3 is 15 amino acids long. Germline V CDR1 and CDR2: GTSNPN, SVGIG (reference sequence). The chain's CDR3 is CAWSGRTGAKNIQYF. The CDR3 DNA reads as TGTGCCTGGAGTGGGCGGACTGGAGCCAAAAACATTCAGTACTTC.

This clone was counted only a few times. V and J are TRBV7-9 and TRBJ1-5; D call uncertain. Germline assignment: CDR1 SEHNR and CDR2 FQNEAQ (reference sequence). The CDR3 loop spans 14 amino acids. Trimming shortened V by 1 base and J by 5 bases, and 9 bases separated the two germline ends. The CDR3 sequence: CASSLGGTHQPQHF. The CDR3 DNA sequence: TGTGCCAGCAGCTTAGGGGGAACCCATCAGCCCCAGCATTTT.

The genes are TRBV7-9 and TRBJ1-2; D is uncertain. V was cut by 2 bases and J by 3 bases, with 13 bases left in between. CDR1 and CDR2 (germline): SEHNR, FQNEAQ (reference sequence). This CDR3 spans 15 amino acids. The CDR3 DNA is TGTGCCAGCAGCTTATCATCGAAGGTGCACTATGGCTACACCTTC. Translated, it gives CASSLSSKVHYGYTF.

This sequence joins TRBV6-5 and TRBJ2-3; unclear D gene. CDR1 is MNHEY and CDR2 is SVGAGI in the germline V gene. Trimming took off 7 bases at V and 0 bases at J, with 8 bases between the two ends. The CDR3 loop spans 13 amino acids. For the CDR3, the DNA is TGTGCCAGCACACACTCGAGCACAGATACGCAGTATTTT. Protein sequence: CASTHSSTDTQYF.

The V and J genes are TRBV10-1 and TRBJ2-3; D assignment may be TRBD1 or TRBD2 (6 bases each). The CDR3 is 18 residues long. V lost 0 bases to trimming and J lost 6 bases, with 22 bases between them. CDR1 WNHNN and CDR2 SYGVQD come from the germline V gene (reference sequence). DNA of the CDR3: TGCGCCAGCAGTGAGTCAGCAACCGACTCGGGGGCGTCGGATACGCAGTATTTT. Translating it yields CASSESATDSGASDTQYF.

The V and J genes are TRBV4-1 and TRBJ2-7, with D possibly being TRBD1 (6 bases). This CDR3 contains 15 residues. V lost 1 base and J 0 bases, leaving 10 bases between the germline ends. The germline V gene has CDR1 MGHRA and CDR2 YSYEKL. In DNA, the CDR3 is TGCGCCAGCAGCCAAGGACAGGAAAGCTCCTACGAGCAGTACTTC. It yields the protein CASSQGQESSYEQYF.

In its sample, this clone was seen once. The chain links TRBV9 to TRBJ1-2, with 7 bases aligning to TRBD1. Germline V lookup: CDR1 SGDLS, CDR2 YYNGEE. The CDR3 runs to 18 residues. The ends lost 4 bases at V and 4 bases at J; junction bases unmatched: 19. The CDR3 DNA is TGTGCCAGCAGCCTAAGCCTCCTCGGGGCAGGGGGGGGCTATGGCTACACCTTC. It is translated as CASSLSLLGAGGGYGYTF.